The 25 T cell receptor beta chains given below trace back to one sample, sequenced in a study of blood T cell repertoires in COVID-19. The table came from immunoSEQ multiplex PCR; TCRdb's copy has only in-frame clones and leaves some out. Altogether 60,000 to 85,000 clones are present, 70% to 90% being singletons, with the ten largest covering over 15%. Sequenced material: peripheral blood. The receptors originated from a woman aged 60-75 years with acute or convalescent COVID-19.

The chain recombines TRBV5-1 with TRBJ2-5, with TRBD2 as a possible D gene (5 bases). CDR3 length equals 13 residues. Germline V gene data show CDR1 as SGHRS and CDR2 as YFSETQ. V gave up 7 bases and J gave up 14 bases, with 24 bases separating them. Here the CDR3 DNA reads TGCGCCAGCGGATTGCCGGGGAGTACCATGGCTTACTTC. It encodes CASGLPGSTMAYF.

The chain links TRBV4-2 to TRBJ1-6, with 8 positions matching TRBD1. V was pared by 2 bases and J by 5 bases, with 5 bases of the junction left unmatched. The V gene's germline CDR1 is LGHNA and CDR2 YNFKEQ. The CDR3 contains 16 residues. The CDR3 reads CASSQMVDRDNSPLHF. CDR3 DNA: TGTGCCAGCAGCCAAATGGTGGACAGGGATAATTCACCCCTCCACTTT.

CDR3 amino acids: CASGWRLANTGELFF. The CDR3, as DNA: TGTGCCAGCGGTTGGAGACTAGCGAACACCGGGGAGCTGTTTTTT. The chain carries TRBV5-6 and TRBJ2-2, with D maybe TRBD2 (6 bases). The V end was cut by 7 bases, the J end by 0 bases, with 13 bases between. The germline V gene encodes CDR1 SGHDT and CDR2 YYEEEE. The CDR3 extends over 15 amino acids.

J is TRBJ1-3 and V is TRBV6-6; 8 bases are shared with TRBD1. J was trimmed by 4 bases and V by 0 bases; bases with no gene match: 5. The CDR3 extends over 16 amino acids. Germline loops: CDR1 MNHNY, CDR2 SVGAGI (reference sequence). Written as DNA, the CDR3 is TGTGCCAGCAGTTACTCCCGGACAGGGTTAGGAAACACCATATATTTT. The encoded protein is CASSYSRTGLGNTIYF.

V is TRBV5-6 and J is TRBJ2-7, with D perhaps matching TRBD1 (5 bases). Trimming cost V 0 bases and J 4 bases, with 11 bases left between them. Germline values: CDR1 SGHDT, CDR2 YYEEEE. CDR3 length equals 14 residues. CDR3 residues: CASSLGPGMYEQYF. The CDR3 DNA sequence: TGTGCCAGCAGCTTGGGTCCAGGGATGTACGAGCAGTACTTC.

This clone has just one count. This chain uses TRBV7-2 with TRBJ2-4; tentative D call: TRBD1 (5 bases). The germline CDR1 and CDR2 sequences are SGHTA and FQGNSA. V was shortened by 3 bases and J by 1 base, with 10 bases between the two germline ends. The CDR3 is 15 residues long. The CDR3 sequence: CASSFGHLAKNIQYF. The CDR3 DNA reads as TGTGCCAGCAGCTTCGGACACCTTGCCAAAAACATTCAGTACTTC. Filled out from reference TRBV7-2 and TRBJ2-4, the complete variable domain reads GAGVSQSPSNKVTEKGKDVELRCDPISGHTALYWYRQSLGQGLEFLIYFQGNSAPDKSGLPSDRFSAERTGGSVSTLTIQRTQQEDSAVYLCASSFGHLAKNIQYFGAGTRLSVL.

V and J are TRBV24-1 and TRBJ1-2; possible D gene TRBD1, 5 bases. The CDR3 sequence is 14 residues long. Between the trimmed V and J ends, which lost 4 bases and 5 bases, there was a span of 13 bases. Germline lookup yields CDR1 KGHDR and CDR2 SFDVKD. CDR3 nucleotides: TGTGCCACCAGTGACTCATCAAGGGGATATGGCTACACCTTC. Translated: CATSDSSRGYGYTF.

This chain uses TRBV7-2 with TRBJ1-1; D gene uncertain. CDR3 length equals 14 residues. Trimming stripped 3 bases from V and 2 bases from J, with 10 bases between. Per the germline V gene, CDR1 is SGHTA and CDR2 is FQGNSA. Here the CDR3 reads CASSFLGSNTEAFF. Written as DNA, the CDR3 is TGTGCCAGCAGCTTCTTGGGCAGTAACACTGAAGCTTTCTTT. Full variable domain (rest looked up from reference TRBV7-2 and TRBJ1-1): GAGVSQSPSNKVTEKGKDVELRCDPISGHTALYWYRQSLGQGLEFLIYFQGNSAPDKSGLPSDRFSAERTGGSVSTLTIQRTQQEDSAVYLCASSFLGSNTEAFFGQGTRLTVV.

The chain uses TRBV7-2 and TRBJ2-3, with 7 bases identical to TRBD2. Germline V gene sequence: CDR1 SGHTA, CDR2 FQGNSA. CDR3 size: 15 residues. After removal of 3 bases from V and 5 bases from J, the junction contained 8 bases not matched to a gene. CDR3 region: CASSLDRRGIDTQYF. The DNA of the CDR3 is TGTGCCAGCAGCTTGGATCGGCGGGGGATAGATACGCAGTATTTT. The full variable domain, its missing parts supplied by reference TRBV7-2 and TRBJ2-3, is GAGVSQSPSNKVTEKGKDVELRCDPISGHTALYWYRQSLGQGLEFLIYFQGNSAPDKSGLPSDRFSAERTGGSVSTLTIQRTQQEDSAVYLCASSLDRRGIDTQYFGPGTRLTVL.

This clone occurred once. The V and J genes are TRBV28 and TRBJ1-2, with D perhaps matching TRBD1 (6 bases). Trimming left V 5 bases short and J 6 bases short, with 19 bases between. CDR3 length equals 15 residues. Germline V gives CDR1 MDHEN, CDR2 SYDVKM. The CDR3 bases are TGTGCCAGCAGTACCCCCGGGCAGGGGTTTGATGGCTACACCTTC. Translation gives CASSTPGQGFDGYTF.

Here the CDR3 reads CASRGQANTEAFF. CDR3 bases: TGTGCCAGCAGAGGACAGGCGAACACTGAAGCTTTCTTT. The chain employs TRBV27 and TRBJ1-1; 7 bases fit TRBD1. This CDR3 contains 13 residues. The germline V gene has CDR1 MNHEY and CDR2 SMNVEV (reference sequence). Trimming cost V 6 bases and J 1 base; bases outside gene matches: 2.

The chain uses TRBV5-1 and TRBJ1-5; a possible D gene is TRBD1 (5 bases). Per the germline V gene, CDR1 is SGHRS and CDR2 is YFSETQ. V lost 1 base and J lost 8, with 13 bases in between. The CDR3 sequence is 14 residues long. The CDR3 sequence: CASSLQGGREPQHF. CDR3 coding DNA: TGCGCCAGCAGCTTGCAGGGAGGGAGGGAGCCCCAGCATTTT.

This chain connects TRBV24-1 to TRBJ1-5; 9 positions agree with TRBD1. The CDR3 spans 16 residues. Trimming took 3 bases from V and 1 from J; bases not matched to a gene: 3. The germline CDR1 and CDR2 sequences are KGHDR and SFDVKD. The DNA of the CDR3 is TGTGCCACCAGTGATGGGACAGGGAAAAGCAATCAGCCCCAGCATTTT. Translated, it gives CATSDGTGKSNQPQHF.

J is TRBJ1-4 and V is TRBV6-6; D may be TRBD1 (5 bases). Germline CDR1 MNHNY, CDR2 SVGAGI (reference sequence). V dropped 6 bases and J dropped 5 bases, with 13 bases sitting between them. The CDR3 runs 14 residues. CDR3 DNA: TGTGCCAGCAGAGAGACAGTAAAGAATGAAAAACTGTTTTTT. It specifies CASRETVKNEKLFF.

The J gene is TRBJ2-3, the V gene TRBV19; 7 nucleotides align to TRBD1. The CDR3 spans 16 residues. J gave up 2 bases and V 6 bases, and 11 bases lay outside the gene matches. CDR1 is LNHDA, CDR2 SQIVND, per germline (reference sequence). The CDR3 reads CASSPDTGVYTDTQYF. In nucleotides, the CDR3 is TGTGCCAGTAGCCCCGATACAGGGGTATACACAGATACGCAGTATTTT.

The chain uses TRBV19 and TRBJ2-5; TRBD1 matches 7 bases. In germline, CDR1 is LNHDA, CDR2 SQIVND (reference sequence). Trimming took 4 bases from V and 4 from J; bases not matched to a gene: 3. The CDR3 sequence is 13 residues long. The CDR3 is CASSTGTAETQYF. The CDR3 DNA reads as TGTGCCAGTAGTACGGGGACAGCAGAGACCCAGTACTTC.

The genes are TRBV4-3 and TRBJ2-4, with 7 bases identical to TRBD1. CDR1 and CDR2 from the germline V gene are LGHNA and YSLEER. Trimming took 2 bases from V and 7 from J; bases not matched to a gene: 2. The CDR3 is made up of 13 amino acids. The CDR3 sequence is CASSQTGVNIQYF. CDR3 nucleotide sequence: TGCGCCAGCAGCCAAACAGGGGTGAACATTCAGTACTTC.

About this clone itself: Other nucleotide sequences from this sample produce the same CDR3. The gene calls are TRBV20-1 and TRBJ2-3; D is undetermined. The length of the CDR3 is 11 residues. In germline, CDR1 is DFQATT, CDR2 SNEGSKA (reference sequence). V was clipped by 3 bases and J by 5 bases, with 6 bases between them. The CDR3 loop reads CSASPLDTQYF. DNA of the CDR3: TGCAGTGCTAGCCCATTAGATACGCAGTATTTT.

V usage is TRBV18 and J usage is TRBJ2-7, with 10 bases fitting TRBD1. The germline gives CDR1 KGHSH, CDR2 LQKENI. The CDR3 sequence is 14 residues long. Trimming at V came to 3 bases and at J to 5 bases, leaving 4 bases not matched to a gene. Here the CDR3 DNA reads TGTGCCAGCTCACCGGGGACAGGGGAGGACGAGCAGTACTTC. Translation: CASSPGTGEDEQYF.

The chain is built from TRBV24-1 and TRBJ1-4, with D possibly TRBD1 on 6 matching bases. CDR3 length: 16 residues. Germline V gene lookup returns CDR1 KGHDR and CDR2 SFDVKD. Deletions cut 3 bases from V and 0 bases from J, with 10 bases between. The CDR3 sequence: CATSDPQGPTNEKLFF. CDR3 sequence (DNA): TGTGCCACCAGTGATCCCCAGGGGCCAACTAATGAAAAACTGTTTTTT.

This CDR3 reads CASSQEAGGGYNEQFF. The CDR3 DNA follows: TGCGCCAGCAGCCAAGAAGCGGGGGGCGGATACAATGAGCAGTTCTTC. V gene TRBV4-1 combines with J gene TRBJ2-1, with TRBD2 matching over 9 bases. Trimming removed 0 bases from V and 4 bases from J; junction bases left unmatched: 4. CDR1 is MGHRA, CDR2 YSYEKL, per germline. The CDR3 runs 16 residues.

The chain recombines TRBV12-2 with TRBJ2-7; the D segment call TRBD2 is taken from the table without a DNA check. TRBV12-2 is a pseudogene locus. The length of the CDR3 is 15 residues. The CDR3 spells CASRSVSRNAYEQYV. CDR3 nucleotides: TGTGCAAGTCGCTCGGTATCGCGGAACGCCTACGAGCAGTACGTC.

At least ten counts were recorded for this clone. This chain connects TRBV5-6 to TRBJ2-5, with a tentative D call TRBD1 (6 bases). The CDR3 spans 15 residues. Trimming cost V 0 bases and J 3 bases, with 12 bases left between them. CDR1 and CDR2 (germline): SGHDT, YYEEEE. In DNA form, the CDR3 reads TGTGCCAGCAGCTTGGCCCGCCAGGGGAAAGAGACCCAGTACTTC. This codes for CASSLARQGKETQYF.

The chain uses TRBV3-1 (or the pseudogene TRBV3-2) and TRBJ1-1; TRBD1 might be the D (5 bases). The CDR3 is 14 amino acids. CDR1 LGHDT and CDR2 YNNKEL come from the germline V gene (reference sequence). V gave up 4 bases and J gave up 0 bases, with 9 bases separating them. In nucleotides, the CDR3 is TGTGCCAGCAGCCGAGACAGTTTGAACACTGAAGCTTTCTTT. Protein: CASSRDSLNTEAFF.

The V gene is TRBV19, the J gene TRBJ1-2; D possibly corresponds to TRBD1 (6 bases). The length of the CDR3 is 12 residues. The germline CDR1 and CDR2 sequences are LNHDA and SQIVND (reference sequence). Trimming stripped 4 bases from V and 12 bases from J, with 15 bases between. CDR3 region: CASSNAGGANTF. The DNA of the CDR3 is TGTGCCAGTAGTAACGCCGGGGGGGCAAACACCTTC.